These 17 T cell receptor beta chains originate from one sample sequenced in a study of cytomegalovirus exposure and HLA in healthy donors. The PCR contained 60 Vbeta and 13 Jbeta primers. Here immunoSEQ multiplex PCR was the method, and the copy in TCRdb shows in-frame clones only, minus some. This sample has some 70,000 clones, with 65% to 70% found just once. Sequencing was carried out using PBMCs. These receptors originate from a woman between 25 and 40 years old in good health and CMV-seronegative.

This CDR3 reads CSFGLGVETQYF. CDR3 nucleotide sequence: TGCAGCTTTGGACTGGGTGTGGAGACCCAGTACTTC. The chain couples TRBV29-1 to TRBJ2-5; D may be TRBD2 (5 bases). The V gene lost 8 bases and the J gene lost 5 bases, with 15 bases spanning the gap. CDR3 length: 12 residues. The germline CDR1 and CDR2 sequences are SQVTM and ANQGSEA.

The V gene is TRBV15, the J gene TRBJ1-4; 7 nucleotides align to TRBD1. The CDR3 spans 18 residues. CDR1 is LNHNV and CDR2 is YYDKDF in the germline V gene (reference sequence). J gave up 7 bases and V 3 bases, and 17 bases lay outside the gene matches. The CDR3 loop reads CATSRIEMSQGGGEKLFF. CDR3 bases: TGTGCCACCAGCAGGATAGAGATGTCCCAGGGGGGAGGTGAAAAACTGTTTTTT. Looking up the rest from reference TRBV15 and TRBJ1-4 gives the full variable domain: DAMVIQNPRYQVTQFGKPVTLSCSQTLNHNVMYWYQQKSSQAPKLLFHYYDKDFNNEADTPDNFQSRRPNTSFCFLDIRSPGLGDTAMYLCATSRIEMSQGGGEKLFFGSGTQLSVL.

CDR3 in DNA: TGTGCCAGCAGCCCGGCCCTAGCGGGGGCCCAGGATACGCAGTATTTT. It codes for CASSPALAGAQDTQYF. This chain connects TRBV5-6 to TRBJ2-3; TRBD2 matches at 10 bases. Looked up from germline, CDR1 is SGHDT and CDR2 is YYEEEE. This CDR3 has 16 residues. The V and J ends lost 4 bases and 6 bases, in that order; junction bases with no gene match: 11.

CDR3 DNA sequence: TGTGCCAGCAGCAATTTGTCCCCAGGGTGTGGAAACACCATATATTTT. It specifies CASSNLSPGCGNTIYF. The J gene is TRBJ1-3, the V gene TRBV21-1; the table assigns TRBD1, which was not confirmed against the DNA. TRBV21-1 is termed a pseudogene. This CDR3 spans 16 amino acids.

This chain joins TRBV7-2 and TRBJ2-5, with D unclear. The CDR3 has 14 amino acids. Trimming shortened V by 2 bases and J by 2 bases, and 9 bases separated the two germline ends. Germline CDR1 SGHTA, CDR2 FQGNSA. CDR3 protein: CASSLLLRQETQYF. CDR3 DNA sequence: TGTGCCAGCAGCTTATTACTTCGACAAGAGACCCAGTACTTC.

The J gene is TRBJ1-2, the V gene TRBV18; 7 bases match TRBD1. The V gene end was trimmed by 5 bases and the J gene end by 8 bases; junction bases not matched to a gene: 20. The CDR3 totals 17 residues. Per germline, CDR1 KGHSH and CDR2 LQKENI. In nucleotides, the CDR3 is TGTGCCAGCTCATCGTTGGACCAGGGGGTGGCGCCGCGGGGCTACACCTTC. Protein: CASSSLDQGVAPRGYTF.

This clone appeared a single time. The V and J genes are TRBV7-8 and TRBJ1-6, with a weak D call TRBD1 (6 bases). Trimming took off 2 bases at V and 7 bases at J, with 15 bases between the two ends. The CDR3 is 16 amino acids. Germline CDR1 is SGHVS and CDR2 is FQNEAQ. CDR3 nucleotides: TGTGCCAGCAGCTTAAGTATTGGGGGCGAGAATTCACCCCTCCACTTT. Translated: CASSLSIGGENSPLHF.

The J gene is TRBJ2-5, the V gene TRBV2; possibly TRBD2 for D (5 bases). The germline V gene has CDR1 SNHLY and CDR2 FYNNEI. The V gene lost 1 base and the J gene lost 1 base, with 13 bases spanning the gap. The CDR3 runs to 16 residues. The CDR3 nucleotides read TGTGCCAGCAGTGAAGTTGCAGCGGTTACCCAAGAGACCCAGTACTTC. The encoded protein is CASSEVAAVTQETQYF.

The gene calls are TRBV19 and TRBJ1-1, with D possibly matching TRBD1 (6 bases). With 3 bases removed from V and 4 bases from J, the gap between germline ends came to 18 bases. Germline V gene sequence: CDR1 LNHDA, CDR2 SQIVND (reference sequence). The CDR3 has 16 residues. CDR3 nucleotides: TGTGCCAGTAGTATTCGACAGGTTTGGGGGTCCACTGAAGCTTTCTTT. Encoded protein: CASSIRQVWGSTEAFF.

This rearrangement joins TRBV4-3 to TRBJ2-3, with D tentatively TRBD1 (6 bases). CDR1 LGHNA and CDR2 YSLEER come from the germline V gene. V lost 0 bases to trimming and J lost 2 bases, with 12 bases between them. The length of the CDR3 is 16 residues. The CDR3 reads CASSQDILGATDTQYF. As DNA, the CDR3 is TGCGCCAGCAGCCAAGATATTTTGGGGGCCACAGATACGCAGTATTTT.

The chain uses TRBV29-1 and TRBJ1-2; unclear D gene. V was pared by 1 base and J by 5 bases, with 5 bases between. This CDR3 has 11 residues. The V gene's germline CDR1 is SQVTM and CDR2 ANQGSEA. The CDR3 sequence: CSVEARYGYTF. CDR3 coding DNA: TGCAGCGTTGAAGCCAGGTATGGCTACACCTTC.

This clone appeared once. Germline and junction disagree at one end, which may indicate a read error. The chain has TRBV7-7 and TRBJ2-1; D might be TRBD1 (6 bases). The CDR3 runs to 19 residues. Germline-derived CDR1 and CDR2 are SSHAT and FNYEAQ (reference sequence). The CDR3 DNA reads TGTGCTAGCAGCTTAGAACCGAAGACAGGAAAAAGCTCCTACAATGAGCAGTTCTTC. This sequence encodes CASSLEPKTGKSSYNEQFF.

This clone was counted only a few times. The chain uses TRBV6-9 and TRBJ2-7; the match to TRBD1 covers 8 bases. Germline trimming cut 7 bases from V and 1 base from J; bases unmatched to any gene: 6. In germline, CDR1 is MNHGY, CDR2 SVAAGI. This CDR3 has 14 residues. CDR3 in amino acids: CASTGQGSSYEQYF. The DNA of the CDR3 is TGTGCCAGCACCGGACAGGGATCGTCCTACGAGCAGTACTTC.

The chain couples TRBV27 to TRBJ2-7, with D unclear. This CDR3 is built from 13 residues. Germline V lookup: CDR1 MNHEY, CDR2 SMNVEV (reference sequence). Trimming left V 3 bases short and J 2 bases short, with 8 bases between. Here the CDR3 reads CASSLAHPYEQYF. Here the CDR3 DNA reads TGTGCCAGCAGTTTGGCTCACCCCTACGAGCAGTACTTC.

About this clone: As the CDR3 is not closed by the conserved phenylalanine or tryptophan, this likely results from a read error. The rearrangement uses TRBV6-6 and TRBJ1-2; TRBD1 matches at 11 bases. CDR3 length: 15 residues. Germline V CDR1 and CDR2: MNHNY, SVGAGI (reference sequence). CDR3 sequence reads: CAGSRPGQGDYGYTL. The CDR3 nucleotides are TGTGCCGGCAGTAGACCGGGACAGGGGGACTATGGCTACACCCTC.

This rearrangement joins TRBV7-9 to TRBJ2-2, with TRBD2 identical over 11 bases. CDR3 length: 17 residues. The V and J ends lost 2 bases and 4 bases, in that order; junction bases with no gene match: 6. Germline V gene lookup returns CDR1 SEHNR and CDR2 FQNEAQ (reference sequence). The CDR3 is CASSLTVAGGLTGELFF. The CDR3 region has the DNA TGTGCCAGCAGCTTAACCGTAGCGGGGGGGCTCACCGGGGAGCTGTTTTTT. The whole variable domain, filled in from reference TRBV7-9 and TRBJ2-2, reads DTGVSQNPRHKITKRGQNVTFRCDPISEHNRLYWYRQTLGQGPEFLTYFQNEAQLEKSRLLSDRFSAERPKGSFSTLEIQRTEQGDSAMYLCASSLTVAGGLTGELFFGEGSRLTVL.

The gene calls are TRBV7-8 and TRBJ2-1, with D perhaps matching TRBD2 (6 bases). The CDR3 has 15 amino acids. The germline V gene encodes CDR1 SGHVS and CDR2 FQNEAQ. V shed 2 bases and J shed 12 bases, with 20 bases lying between them. DNA of the CDR3: TGTGCCAGCAGCTTACCGGGACTGGTATCGTATGGGCAGTTCTTC. It is translated as CASSLPGLVSYGQFF.